This TCR beta chain was documented in a study of cytomegalovirus exposure and HLA in healthy donors. Study-level findings and limits: The analysis excluded some indistinguishable V segments, including TRBV6-2 and TRBV6-3. Equally common other TCR beta chains were less clonally expanded than HLA-associated ones, a later analysis found. A later analysis found common viral pathogens apparently linked to several of the most significant clusters. Published work reported that the classifier diagnosed cytomegalovirus status with high specificity and sensitivity.

With respect to this clone: What it recognizes is unknown.

In the PCR, 60 Vbeta and 13 Jbeta primers were used. Here immunoSEQ multiplex PCR was the method, and the copy in TCRdb shows in-frame clones only, minus some. Of 82,000 or so clones listed, 10% were seen once; the top ten hold about 25%. Germline V gene lookup returns CDR1 LNHDA and CDR2 SQIVND (reference sequence). Trimming removed 6 bases from V and 0 bases from J; junction bases left unmatched: 6. The CDR3 has 16 residues. This clonotype originated in a man aged 60 to 75 in good health and CMV-seropositive. The sample taken for sequencing was PBMCs. The V and J genes are TRBV19 and TRBJ2-1; TRBD1 matches 9 bases. CDR3 protein: CASRNTGGSSYNEQFF. CDR3 bases: TGTGCCAGTAGGAATACAGGGGGCAGCTCCTACAATGAGCAGTTCTTC.